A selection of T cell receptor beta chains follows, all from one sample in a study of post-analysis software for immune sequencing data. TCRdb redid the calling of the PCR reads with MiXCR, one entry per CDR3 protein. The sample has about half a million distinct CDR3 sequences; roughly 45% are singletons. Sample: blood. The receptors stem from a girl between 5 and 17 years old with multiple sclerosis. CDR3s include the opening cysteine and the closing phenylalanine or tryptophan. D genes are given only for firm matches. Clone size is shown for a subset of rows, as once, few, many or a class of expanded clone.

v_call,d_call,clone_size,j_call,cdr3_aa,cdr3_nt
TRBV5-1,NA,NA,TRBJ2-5,CASSLGATFEQYF,TGCGCCAGCAGCTTGGGGGCTACATTTGAGCAGTACTTC
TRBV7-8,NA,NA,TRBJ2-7,CASSLSGQYRYNEQYF,TGTGCCAGCAGCTTAAGTGGGCAGTATAGGTACAATGAGCAGTACTTC
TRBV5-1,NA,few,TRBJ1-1,CASSLEVNTEAFF,TGTGCCAGCAGCTTAGAGGTGAACACTGAAGCTTTCTTT
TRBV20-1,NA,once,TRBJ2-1,CGARLVPHNEQFF,TGCGGTGCTCGACTAGTTCCTCACAATGAGCAGTTCTTC
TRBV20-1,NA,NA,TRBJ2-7,CSAKIPPDEQYF,TGCAGTGCTAAAATCCCGCCGGACGAGCAGTACTTC
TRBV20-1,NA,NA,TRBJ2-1,CSARRRSSYNEQFF,TGCAGTGCTAGGAGGCGGAGCTCCTACAATGAGCAGTTCTTC
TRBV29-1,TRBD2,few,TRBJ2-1,CSVVRLAGDYNEQFF,TGCAGCGTTGTTAGACTAGCGGGAGACTACAATGAGCAGTTCTTC
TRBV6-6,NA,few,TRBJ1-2,CASSDWVWGTNYGYTF,TGTGCCAGCAGTGATTGGGTCTGGGGAACTAACTATGGCTACACCTTC
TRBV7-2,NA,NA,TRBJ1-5,CASSLDRRGQPQHF,TGTGCCAGCAGCCTCGACAGGAGGGGACAGCCCCAGCATTTT
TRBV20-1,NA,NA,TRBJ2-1,CSGLGVNEQFF,TGCTCCGGACTGGGAGTGAATGAGCAGTTCTTC
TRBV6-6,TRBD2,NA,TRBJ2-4,CASSYSILAGKNIQYF,TGTGCCAGCAGTTACTCTATCCTAGCGGGTAAAAACATTCAGTACTTC
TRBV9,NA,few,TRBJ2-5,CASSVGAGRETQYF,TGTGCCAGCAGCGTAGGCGCGGGTCGCGAGACCCAGTACTTC
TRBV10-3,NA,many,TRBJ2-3,CAISESVSTDTQYF,TGTGCCATCAGTGAGTCTGTAAGCACAGATACGCAGTATTTT
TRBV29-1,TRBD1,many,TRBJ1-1,CSALAGGDTEAFF,TGCAGCGCCCTAGCAGGGGGGGACACTGAAGCTTTCTTT
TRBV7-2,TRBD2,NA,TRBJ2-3,CASSLTGLAGATDTQYF,TGTGCCAGCAGCCTAACGGGACTAGCGGGGGCCACAGATACGCAGTATTTT
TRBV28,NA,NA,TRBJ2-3,CASSLPQVDTQYF,TGTGCCAGCAGTTTACCACAGGTTGATACGCAGTATTTT
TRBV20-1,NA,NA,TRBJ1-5,CSARGQGFSAQHF,TGCAGTGCTAGGGGGCAGGGATTTTCGGCCCAGCATTTT
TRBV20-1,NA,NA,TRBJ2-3,CSASPGGTDTQYF,TGCAGTGCTAGCCCAGGGGGCACAGATACGCAGTATTTT
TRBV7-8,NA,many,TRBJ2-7,CASSLAPYEQYF,TGTGCCAGCAGTTTAGCCCCCTACGAGCAGTACTTC
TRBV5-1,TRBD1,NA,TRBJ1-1,CASQTQGVNTEAFF,TGCGCCAGCCAAACCCAGGGGGTGAACACTGAAGCTTTCTTT
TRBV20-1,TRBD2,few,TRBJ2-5,CSTSAETQYF,TGCAGTACTAGCGCGGAGACCCAGTACTTC
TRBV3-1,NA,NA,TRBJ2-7,CASNQSPYEQYF,TGTGCCAGCAACCAGAGTCCCTACGAGCAGTACTTC
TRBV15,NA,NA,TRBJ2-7,CATSRGLGIREQYF,TGTGCCACCAGCAGAGGGTTGGGTATAAGGGAGCAGTACTTC
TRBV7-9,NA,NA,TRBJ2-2,CASSLIRGELFF,TGTGCCAGCAGCTTAATCCGTGGGGAGCTGTTTTTT
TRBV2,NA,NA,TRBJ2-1,CASNHKSSYNEQFF,TGTGCCAGTAACCACAAGAGCTCCTACAATGAGCAGTTCTTC
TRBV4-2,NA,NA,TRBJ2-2,CASQKGTGNTGELFF,TGTGCCAGCCAAAAGGGGACGGGGAACACCGGGGAGCTGTTTTTT
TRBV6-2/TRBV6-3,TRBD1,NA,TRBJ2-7,CASSYSRTGVYEQYF,TGTGCCAGCAGTTACTCGCGGACAGGGGTATACGAGCAGTACTTC
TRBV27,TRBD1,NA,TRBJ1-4,CASRGRGLNEKLFF,TGTGCCAGCAGGGGCAGGGGGCTTAATGAAAAACTGTTTTTT
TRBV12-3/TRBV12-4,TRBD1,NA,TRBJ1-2,CASSLTGQPNYGYTF,TGTGCCAGCAGTTTAACGGGACAGCCTAACTATGGTTACACCTTC
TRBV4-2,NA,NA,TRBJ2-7,CASSLGLNGAYEQYF,TGTGCCAGCAGCCTCGGGTTAAATGGGGCCTACGAGCAGTACTTC
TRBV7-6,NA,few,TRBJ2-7,CASSLGTDRYEQYF,TGTGCCAGCAGCTTAGGCACGGATCGCTACGAGCAGTACTTC
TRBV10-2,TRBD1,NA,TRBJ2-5,CASSQGVGQETQYF,TGCGCCAGCAGCCAGGGGGTAGGGCAAGAGACCCAGTACTTC
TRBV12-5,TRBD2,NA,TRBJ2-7,CASGLVRASGWNEQYF,TGTGCTAGTGGTTTGGTACGCGCTAGCGGGTGGAATGAGCAGTACTTC
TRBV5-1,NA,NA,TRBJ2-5,CASSLILDSQQETQYF,TGCGCCAGCAGCTTGATACTTGACAGCCAACAAGAGACCCAGTACTTC
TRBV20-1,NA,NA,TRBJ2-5,CSASSGGTEETQYF,TGCAGTGCTAGTTCGGGGGGGACAGAAGAGACCCAGTACTTC
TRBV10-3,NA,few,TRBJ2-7,CDIGLRLLDGYEQYF,TGTGACATCGGCCTGAGACTACTTGATGGATACGAGCAGTACTTC
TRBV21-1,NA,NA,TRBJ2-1,CASSKPEGLGTSGYNEQFF,TGTGCCAGCAGCAAACCCGAGGGGCTAGGGACTAGCGGCTACAATGAGCAGTTCTTC
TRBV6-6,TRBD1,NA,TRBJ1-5,CASRDATGGNQPQHF,TGTGCCAGCAGGGATGCCACAGGGGGGAATCAGCCCCAGCATTTT
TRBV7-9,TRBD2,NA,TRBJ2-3,CASSLGGGSLDTQYF,TGTGCCAGCAGCTTAGGAGGCGGGAGTTTAGATACGCAGTATTTT
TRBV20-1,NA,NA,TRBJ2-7,CSARTPNSYEQYF,TGCAGTGCTAGGACTCCGAACTCCTACGAGCAGTACTTC
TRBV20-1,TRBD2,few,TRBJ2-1,CSAQSGSTSYNEQFF,TGCAGTGCTCAGAGCGGGAGCACCTCCTACAATGAGCAGTTCTTC
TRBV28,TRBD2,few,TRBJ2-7,CASTGTSGRYYEQYF,TGTGCCAGCACCGGGACTAGCGGGAGGTACTACGAGCAGTACTTC
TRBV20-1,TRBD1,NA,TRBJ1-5,CSALTDRGQGPQHF,TGCAGTGCGCTGACCGACAGGGGCCAGGGGCCCCAGCATTTT
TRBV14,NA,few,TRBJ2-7,CASSQPYGRPSYEQYF,TGTGCCAGCAGCCAACCCTATGGGCGGCCTTCCTACGAGCAGTACTTC
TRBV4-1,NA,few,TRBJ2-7,CASSQDGLIYEQYF,TGCGCCAGCAGCCAAGATGGCCTTATTTACGAGCAGTACTTC
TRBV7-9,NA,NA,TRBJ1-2,CASSSHSGYTF,TGTGCCAGCAGTTCCCATTCTGGCTACACCTTC
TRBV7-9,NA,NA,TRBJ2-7,CASSWGGGGYSYEQYF,TGTGCCAGCAGCTGGGGCGGTGGAGGGTATTCCTACGAGCAGTACTTC
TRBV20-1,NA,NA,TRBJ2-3,CSARRGREGGTDTQYF,TGCAGTGCACGTAGGGGCAGGGAAGGAGGCACAGATACGCAGTATTTT
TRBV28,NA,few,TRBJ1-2,CATFTAGIRGYTF,TGTGCCACCTTCACGGCGGGGATTCGGGGCTACACCTTC
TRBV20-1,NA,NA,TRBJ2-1,CSAILGRYNEQFF,TGCAGTGCTATTCTAGGGAGGTACAATGAGCAGTTCTTC
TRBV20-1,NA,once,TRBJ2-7,CSAGGLFSYEQYF,TGCAGTGCCGGGGGGCTATTTTCCTACGAGCAGTACTTC
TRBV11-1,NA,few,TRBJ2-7,CASSLERASSYEQYF,TGTGCCAGCAGCTTAGAACGGGCAAGCTCCTACGAGCAGTACTTC
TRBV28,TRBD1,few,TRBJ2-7,CASLTQGRGLFYEQYF,TGTGCCAGCCTCACCCAAGGCAGGGGGTTATTCTACGAGCAGTACTTC
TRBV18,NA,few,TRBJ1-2,CASSPQGFLNYGYTF,TGTGCCAGCTCACCCCAGGGATTCCTAAACTATGGCTACACCTTC
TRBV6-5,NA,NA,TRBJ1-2,CASGFDRKIYGYTF,TGTGCCAGCGGTTTTGACAGGAAGATCTATGGCTACACCTTC
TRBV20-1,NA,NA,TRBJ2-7,CSAGRGSYEQYF,TGCAGTGCTGGGCGGGGCTCCTACGAGCAGTACTTC
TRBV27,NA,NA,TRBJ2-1,CASSSPDSLYNEQFF,TGTGCCAGCAGCTCCCCCGACAGCCTCTACAATGAGCAGTTCTTC
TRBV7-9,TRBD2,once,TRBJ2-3,CAAAQTSGRSTDTQYF,TGTGCGGCAGCACAGACTAGCGGGCGGAGCACAGATACGCAGTATTTT
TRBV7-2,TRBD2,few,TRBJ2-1,CASSQYGEGYNEQFF,TGTGCCAGCAGCCAATATGGGGAGGGGTACAATGAGCAGTTCTTC